Detailed here is one TCR beta chain. Its antigen is currently unknown. The germline V gene encodes CDR1 SGHRS and CDR2 YFSETQ. Trimming removed 4 bases at V and 9 bases at J, with 11 bases between. This CDR3 has 12 amino acids. Adult donors, all healthy and HIV-negative, had no recent acute infections or vaccinations. In the CD4+ fraction, cells were divided into CD45RA+ naive and CD45RA-negative memory subsets. This sample is part of a study of shared clonotypes between healthy human individuals. Turning to the study itself: A donor's plate count was three for CD4 naive and three for CD4 memory; CD8 naive had two and CD8 memory one.

Study-wide points: It was observed that roughly 5.4% of naive CD4 clonotypes were shared across several donors.

The table came from immunoSEQ multiplex PCR; TCRdb's copy has only in-frame clones and leaves some out. Of approximately 2.1 million clones listed, approximately 93% were seen once; the top ten hold approximately 0.4%. The chain links TRBV5-1 to TRBJ2-1; perhaps TRBD2 as D (5 bases). Sequencing was carried out using naive CD4+ T cells from PBMCs. Subset of the sample: CD45RA+ positively selected. This clonotype was obtained from a man between 18 and 29 years old in good health. Some clones in this sample may be carry-over from other donors' samples. CDR3 loop: CASSPPAGEQFF. The CDR3 DNA reads as TGCGCCAGCAGCCCCCCCGCGGGTGAGCAGTTCTTC.